The rows below give T cell receptor beta chains drawn from one sample of a study of CD8+ T cells in alopecia areata. Some clones are missing from TCRdb's copy, which holds only in-frame ones; the method was immunoSEQ multiplex PCR. Altogether 45,000 to 70,000 clones are present, about 96% being singletons, with the ten largest covering more than 25%. The sequencing here drew on CD8+ T cells sorted from blood, taken at week 0. These receptors all come from a human donor with alopecia areata. CDR3s include the opening cysteine and the closing phenylalanine or tryptophan. The D gene is left open where the match is weak. The size entry is marked missing in some rows and otherwise reads once, few, many or a size class.

TRBV16	.	few	TRBJ1-6	TGTGCCAGCAGCCAATCTGTCATAACGGGATTCGGTTCACCCCTCCACTTT	CASSQSVITGFGSPLHF
TRBV4-3	.	.	TRBJ2-7	TGCGCCAGCAGCCAAGAAGCTCGGCAGGTCTCCTACGAGCAGTACTTC	CASSQEARQVSYEQYF
TRBV27	TRBD1	.	TRBJ2-7	TGTGCCAGCAGTCCGGGACAGGGCTACGAGCAGTACTTC	CASSPGQGYEQYF
TRBV7-9	.	.	TRBJ1-1	TGTGCCAGCACCCCTCTAGGGGCCAACACTGAAGCTTTCTTT	CASTPLGANTEAFF
TRBV6-5	.	.	TRBJ2-7	TGTGCCAGCAGCCCCAATCGGGAGTCGTACGAGCAGTACTTC	CASSPNRESYEQYF
TRBV5-1	.	.	TRBJ2-5	TGCGCCAGCAGCTTAACCGGGACCATTAAAGAGGCCCAGTACTTC	CASSLTGTIKEAQYF
TRBV7-9	TRBD1	.	TRBJ2-2	TGTGCCAGCAGCCCCGAGGGGACAGGGGTCGGGGAGCTGTTTTTT	CASSPEGTGVGELFF
TRBV5-1	.	.	TRBJ2-3	TGCGCCAGCAAGGGACTGAACACAGATACGCAGTATTTT	CASKGLNTDTQYF
TRBV2	.	.	TRBJ2-7	TGTGCCAGCAGTAAGGGAGAGGTTCCTGAGCAGTACTTC	CASSKGEVPEQYF
TRBV7-3	.	once	TRBJ2-3	TGTGCCAGCAGCCCTACAGGGGGGGGCTCAGATACGCAGTATTTT	CASSPTGGGSDTQYF
TRBV9	TRBD2	once	TRBJ2-3	TGTGCCAGCAGCGTAGGAGGAGCGGGGGGGGATACGCAGTATTTT	CASSVGGAGGDTQYF
TRBV7-9	.	once	TRBJ2-2	TGTGCCAGCAGCCCAGTGGTGGACACCGGGGAGCTGTTTTTT	CASSPVVDTGELFF
TRBV7-6	.	.	TRBJ2-7	TGTGCCAGCAGCCGAAGCGTGACCTTTGAGCAGTACTTC	CASSRSVTFEQYF
TRBV19	.	.	TRBJ1-4	TGTGCCAGTACCCCACAACCCATCCGCGCCCCTAATGAAAAACTGTTTTTT	CASTPQPIRAPNEKLFF
TRBV7-6	TRBD2	.	TRBJ2-7	TGTGCCAGCAGCTTAGAAGCGGGGGCCACCTACGAGCAGTACTTC	CASSLEAGATYEQYF
TRBV6-6	.	.	TRBJ2-1	TGTGCCAGCAGGACCTACAATGAGCAGTTCTTC	CASRTYNEQFF
TRBV27	TRBD1	.	TRBJ2-7	TGTGCCAGCAGTTTCGGGACAGGGGTCTACGAGCAGTACTTC	CASSFGTGVYEQYF
TRBV19	.	.	TRBJ2-7	TGTGCCAGTAGTGTGACTGCTGCCTACGAGCAGTACTTC	CASSVTAAYEQYF
TRBV13	TRBD1	.	TRBJ2-1	TGTGCCAGCAGCCCCGGGGGACAGGGCGACAATGAGCAGTTCTTC	CASSPGGQGDNEQFF
TRBV11-2	TRBD2	.	TRBJ2-1	TGTGCCAGCAGCCTTAGCGGGGGGCCCTACAATGAGCAGTTCTTC	CASSLSGGPYNEQFF
TRBV4-2	TRBD2	.	TRBJ2-7	TGTGCCAGCAGCCACGGGGGGACTAGCGGTCTGGCGGGGCAGTACTTC	CASSHGGTSGLAGQYF
TRBV5-5	.	.	TRBJ2-1	TGTGCCAGCAGCTTGGTGAGTTACAATGAGCAGTTCTTC	CASSLVSYNEQFF
TRBV5-4	.	.	TRBJ2-1	TGTGCCAGTAGAGACACTTACAATGAGCAGTTCTTC	CASRDTYNEQFF
TRBV27	.	once	TRBJ2-6	TGTGCCAGCAGTTTATCTGGGGGGCTGGGTGGGGCCAACGTCCTGACTTTC	CASSLSGGLGGANVLTF
TRBV4-1	.	.	TRBJ2-7	TGCGCCAGCAGCCAAGGGGGCTACGAGCAGTACTTC	CASSQGGYEQYF
TRBV29-1	TRBD1	.	TRBJ2-7	TGCAGCGTTAGGACAGGAGCCTACGAGCAGTACTTC	CSVRTGAYEQYF
TRBV2	.	.	TRBJ2-7	TGTGCCAGCAGGCAGGGGGGAGCCCGCTCCTACGAGCAGTACTTC	CASRQGGARSYEQYF
TRBV2	TRBD1	.	TRBJ2-2	TGTGCCAGCAGTTCCGGGACAGGGTCCGGGGAGCTGTTTTTT	CASSSGTGSGELFF
TRBV7-9	TRBD2	.	TRBJ2-5	TGTGCCAGCAGCTTACAGCGGGGTAACCAAGAGACCCAGTACTTC	CASSLQRGNQETQYF
TRBV4-1	TRBD1	.	TRBJ2-7	TGCGCCAGCAGCCAAGAGAGGGACAGTTCCTACGAGCAGTACTTC	CASSQERDSSYEQYF
TRBV10-3	.	.	TRBJ2-1	TGTGCCATCCGTGGGGGGGGCAATAGAAATGAGCAGTTCTTC	CAIRGGGNRNEQFF
TRBV7-8	.	.	TRBJ1-6	TGTGCCAGCAGCTTAACGACAGCCAGCTCCTATAATTCACCCCTCCACTTT	CASSLTTASSYNSPLHF
TRBV7-2	TRBD1	.	TRBJ1-6	TGTGCCAGCAGCTTAGCGGCGACAGGGGGGAGATCCTATAATTCACCCCTCCACTTT	CASSLAATGGRSYNSPLHF
TRBV5-4	.	.	TRBJ1-5	TGTGCCAGCAGCCCCTCCCCGACAGGACGTCAGCCCCAGCATTTT	CASSPSPTGRQPQHF
TRBV27	.	.	TRBJ2-2	TGTGCCAGCAGTTTATGGGCAGGGAACACCGGGGAGCTGTTTTTT	CASSLWAGNTGELFF
TRBV15	.	.	TRBJ2-1	TGTGCCACCAGCAGAGATCGGGATTACAATGAGCAGTTCTTC	CATSRDRDYNEQFF
TRBV9	TRBD2	.	TRBJ2-3	TGTGCCAGCAGCCCCCCCGGACTAGCCCGTACAGATACGCAGTATTTT	CASSPPGLARTDTQYF
TRBV29-1	TRBD1	.	TRBJ2-5	TGCAGCGTTTCTACAGGGGGCATGGAGTACTTC	CSVSTGGMEYF
TRBV4-3	.	.	TRBJ2-5	TGCGCCAGCAGCCACGGATCCCAAGAGACCCAGTACTTC	CASSHGSQETQYF
TRBV7-9	TRBD2	.	TRBJ2-7	TGTGCCAGCAGCTACGGACTAGGAGAAAACTACGAGCAGTACTTC	CASSYGLGENYEQYF
TRBV4-1	TRBD2	.	TRBJ2-5	TGCGCCAGCAGCCAAGTTAACGGGGGGGCCGGGGAGACCCAGTACTTC	CASSQVNGGAGETQYF
TRBV7-2	.	.	TRBJ2-5	TGTGCCAGCAGCTTAGGGCTAGTGGGTGGAGAGACCCAGTACTTC	CASSLGLVGGETQYF
TRBV4-3	.	.	TRBJ2-2	TGCGCCAGCAGCCAGGATAGTGCGGCCGGGGAGCTGTTTTTT	CASSQDSAAGELFF
TRBV18	TRBD1	.	TRBJ1-2	TGTGCCAGCTCACGGACAGGGCGGTCGGGTGGCTACACCTTC	CASSRTGRSGGYTF
TRBV29-1	TRBD1	.	TRBJ2-1	TGCAGCGTTGAAGGACAGGGGGCGATTGAGCAGTTCTTC	CSVEGQGAIEQFF
TRBV4-1	TRBD2	once	TRBJ2-7	TGCGCCAGCAGCCAAGTGCTAGCGGGGGCTTACGAGCAGTACTTC	CASSQVLAGAYEQYF
TRBV9	.	.	TRBJ2-3	TGTGCCAGCAGCGTAGGTGGAGATACGCAGTATTTT	CASSVGGDTQYF
TRBV11-2	TRBD2	.	TRBJ2-7	TGTGCCAGCAGCGGGCGACTAGCGGGGGGCTGGAGCGAGCAGTACTTC	CASSGRLAGGWSEQYF
TRBV4-1	.	.	TRBJ1-5	TGCGCCAGCAGCCAAGAGGCAGGTAGCAATCAGCCCCAGCATTTT	CASSQEAGSNQPQHF
TRBV4-2	.	.	TRBJ1-1	TGTGCCAGCAGCCCCCTGACGGAGGGCACTGAAGCTTTCTTT	CASSPLTEGTEAFF
TRBV7-9	TRBD1	.	TRBJ2-2	TGTGCCAGCAGCTTCCTAACAGGGGAAACCGGGGAGCTGTTTTTT	CASSFLTGETGELFF
TRBV7-2	TRBD2	.	TRBJ2-7	TGTGCCAGCAGCCCTAGCGGGGGGGGTGTCTACGAGCAGTACTTC	CASSPSGGGVYEQYF
TRBV4-3	.	once	TRBJ2-7	TGCGCCAGCAGCCCCGGAGGGGCCCGTTCCAGCGAGCAGTACTTC	CASSPGGARSSEQYF
TRBV7-2	.	.	TRBJ2-5	TGTGCCAGCAGCTTAGTTCTGGGAACTGAGACCCAGTACTTC	CASSLVLGTETQYF
TRBV5-1	TRBD1	.	TRBJ2-1	TGCGCCATCTCACCCGGGACAGGGGTATACAATGAGCAGTTCTTC	CAISPGTGVYNEQFF
TRBV18	TRBD1	.	TRBJ1-6	TGTGCCAGCTCACCTCCCGACAGGGGGAATTCACCCCTCCACTTT	CASSPPDRGNSPLHF
TRBV30	.	.	TRBJ2-7	TGTGCCTGGAGTGTACGTCAGGGGGGGATCTACGAGCAGTACTTC	CAWSVRQGGIYEQYF
TRBV4-2	.	.	TRBJ1-2	TGTGCCAGCAGCTTGGGGCAGGGACTAATCTATGGCTACACCTTC	CASSLGQGLIYGYTF
TRBV27	.	.	TRBJ1-4	TGTGCCAGCAGTTTAATTCCGGTTTCTGAAAAACTGTTTTTT	CASSLIPVSEKLFF